These 11 T cell receptor beta chains were all obtained from the same sample, sequenced in a study of blood T cell repertoires in COVID-19. The method was immunoSEQ multiplex PCR; TCRdb's version includes in-frame clones alone and lacks a portion of them. Altogether fewer than 75,000 clones are present, about 88% being singletons, with the ten largest covering approximately 3.5%. The sequencing input was peripheral blood. These receptors were taken from a man aged 70-80 years with acute or convalescent COVID-19.

The chain carries TRBV30 and TRBJ2-7, with 8 positions matching TRBD1. After removal of 3 bases from V and 2 bases from J, the junction contained 6 bases not matched to a gene. Germline V gene data show CDR1 as GTSNPN and CDR2 as SVGIG (reference sequence). The CDR3 is 14 amino acids. CDR3 residues: CAWRGTGLTYEQYF. The CDR3 DNA sequence: TGTGCCTGGAGAGGGACAGGATTGACCTACGAGCAGTACTTC.

CDR3 amino acids: CASSLGLGGDYTF. In DNA, the CDR3 is TGTGCCAGCAGTTTGGGGTTGGGCGGGGACTACACCTTC. The V and J genes are TRBV12-3 or TRBV12-4 and TRBJ1-2, with D hard to call. The CDR3 is 13 amino acids. The V end was cut by 3 bases, the J end by 10 bases, with 15 bases between.

The chain links TRBV27 to TRBJ2-3, with a weak D call TRBD2 (7 bases). V dropped 9 bases and J dropped 1 base, with 20 bases sitting between them. Germline values: CDR1 MNHEY, CDR2 SMNVEV (reference sequence). This CDR3 spans 16 amino acids. CDR3 DNA sequence: TGTGCCAGTCGCCTGGGGGGGGGCCGGGGCACAGATACGCAGTATTTT. Protein sequence: CASRLGGGRGTDTQYF.

The chain has TRBV18 and TRBJ2-3, with TRBD2 matching 8 bases. Germline CDR1 is KGHSH and CDR2 is LQKENI. V shed 5 bases and J 3 bases; nucleotides not matched to a gene: 7. The CDR3 is 15 residues long. CDR3 sequence (DNA): TGTGCCAGCTCAGTCCGCGGGGGGAAGACAGATACGCAGTATTTT. Protein sequence: CASSVRGGKTDTQYF.

The J gene is TRBJ1-5, the V gene TRBV11-2; 9 bases align to TRBD1. V shed 2 bases, J shed 4 bases, and the junction held 6 bases outside the gene matches. The CDR3 length is 16 residues. Germline lookup yields CDR1 SGHAT and CDR2 FQNNGV. The CDR3 is CASSLTGGTSNQPQHF. CDR3 DNA: TGTGCCAGCAGCTTAACAGGGGGCACCTCAAATCAGCCCCAGCATTTT.

The DNA of the CDR3 is TGTGCCAGCAGTGAAGCCGGAGGGACAGGGGACTACGAGCAGTACTTC. Protein: CASSEAGGTGDYEQYF. This chain joins TRBV6-1 and TRBJ2-7, with TRBD1 matching 10 bases. This CDR3 is 16 amino acids long. Germline values: CDR1 MNHNS, CDR2 SASEGT. V shed 0 bases, J shed 3 bases, and the junction held 5 bases outside the gene matches.

This rearrangement joins TRBV6-5 to TRBJ2-1, with no clear D. CDR3 length: 16 amino acids. The germline gives CDR1 MNHEY, CDR2 SVGAGI. Trimming cost V 0 bases and J 1 base, with 10 bases left between them. Here the CDR3 DNA reads TGTGCCAGCAGTTACTCGAAAGCGTCGTCCTACAATGAGCAGTTCTTC. As protein: CASSYSKASSYNEQFF.

This clone was found once. The V and J genes are TRBV6-5 and TRBJ2-2; 8 bases match TRBD1. J was trimmed by 2 bases and V by 6 bases; bases with no gene match: 5. This CDR3 spans 15 amino acids. Germline V gene sequence: CDR1 MNHEY, CDR2 SVGAGI. The CDR3 sequence is CASRLRGRNTGELFF. CDR3 in DNA: TGTGCCAGCAGACTCAGGGGGCGAAACACCGGGGAGCTGTTTTTT.

This chain uses TRBV6-4 with TRBJ2-1; TRBD1 aligns across 8 bases. Germline V lookup: CDR1 MRHNA, CDR2 SNTAGT. V dropped 5 bases and J dropped 4; count of bases not matched to a gene: 7. This CDR3 comprises 15 residues. The CDR3 here is CASSIGQGGYNEQFF. CDR3 DNA: TGTGCCAGCAGTATTGGACAGGGTGGTTACAATGAGCAGTTCTTC.

The chain has TRBV11-2 and TRBJ1-4; D not certain. V was trimmed by 6 bases and J by 2 bases, leaving 7 bases between them. Germline V gene lookup returns CDR1 SGHAT and CDR2 FQNNGV. The CDR3 is made up of 13 amino acids. The CDR3 loop reads CASRTDTNEKLFF. CDR3 DNA sequence: TGTGCCAGCAGGACTGACACTAATGAAAAACTGTTTTTT. Filled out from reference TRBV11-2 and TRBJ1-4, the complete variable domain reads EAGVAQSPRYKIIEKRQSVAFWCNPISGHATLYWYQQILGQGPKLLIQFQNNGVVDDSQLPKDRFSAERLKGVDSTLKIQPAKLEDSAVYLCASRTDTNEKLFFGSGTQLSVL.

The CDR3 loop reads CASSWTRGGTYEQYF. The DNA of the CDR3 is TGTGCCAGCAGTTGGACAAGGGGAGGCACCTACGAGCAGTACTTC. This chain uses TRBV6-5 with TRBJ2-7; D is perhaps TRBD2 (6 bases). Trimming removed 4 bases at V and 2 bases at J, with 15 bases between. The CDR3 runs to 15 residues. Germline V gene lookup returns CDR1 MNHEY and CDR2 SVGAGI.